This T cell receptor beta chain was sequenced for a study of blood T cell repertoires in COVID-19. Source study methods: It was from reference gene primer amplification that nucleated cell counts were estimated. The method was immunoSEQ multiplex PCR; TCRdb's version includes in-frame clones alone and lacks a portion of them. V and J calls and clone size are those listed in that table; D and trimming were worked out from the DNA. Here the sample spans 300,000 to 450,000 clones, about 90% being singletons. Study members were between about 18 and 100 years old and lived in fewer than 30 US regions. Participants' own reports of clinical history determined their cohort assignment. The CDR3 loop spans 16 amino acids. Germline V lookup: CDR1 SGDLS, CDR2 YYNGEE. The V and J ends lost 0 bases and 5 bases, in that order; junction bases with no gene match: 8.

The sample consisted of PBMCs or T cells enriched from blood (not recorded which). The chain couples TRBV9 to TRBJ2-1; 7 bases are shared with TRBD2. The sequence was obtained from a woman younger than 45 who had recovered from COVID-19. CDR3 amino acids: CASSVGQGGANNEQFF. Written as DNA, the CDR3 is TGTGCCAGCAGCGTAGGTCAGGGAGGGGCGAACAATGAGCAGTTCTTC. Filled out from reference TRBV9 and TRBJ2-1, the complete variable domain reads DSGVTQTPKHLITATGQRVTLRCSPRSGDLSVYWYQQSLDQGLQFLIQYYNGEERAKGNILERFSAQQFPDLHSELNLSSLELGDSALYFCASSVGQGGANNEQFFGPGTRLTVL.